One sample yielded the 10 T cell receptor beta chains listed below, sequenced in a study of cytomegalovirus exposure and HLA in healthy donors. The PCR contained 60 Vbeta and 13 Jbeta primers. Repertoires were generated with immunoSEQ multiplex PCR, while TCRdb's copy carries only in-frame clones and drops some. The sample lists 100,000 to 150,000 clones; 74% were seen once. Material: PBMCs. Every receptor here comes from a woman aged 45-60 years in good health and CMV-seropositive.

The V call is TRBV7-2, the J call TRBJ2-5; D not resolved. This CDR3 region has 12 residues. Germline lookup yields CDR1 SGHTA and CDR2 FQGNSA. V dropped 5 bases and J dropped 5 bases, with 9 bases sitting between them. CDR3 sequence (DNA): TGTGCCAGCAGCCCTAGTGGGGAGACCCAGTACTTC. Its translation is CASSPSGETQYF.

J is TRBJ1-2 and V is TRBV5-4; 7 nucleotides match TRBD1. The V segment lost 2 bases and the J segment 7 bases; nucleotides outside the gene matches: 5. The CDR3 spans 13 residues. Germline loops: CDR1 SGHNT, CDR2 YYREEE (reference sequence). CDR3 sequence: CASSFRGQGGYTF. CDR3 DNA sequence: TGTGCCAGCAGCTTTAGGGGGCAGGGTGGCTACACCTTC. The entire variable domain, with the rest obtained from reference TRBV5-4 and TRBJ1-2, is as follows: ETGVTQSPTHLIKTRGQQVTLRCSSQSGHNTVSWYQQALGQGPQFIFQYYREEENGRGNFPPRFSGLQFPNYSSELNVNALELDDSALYLCASSFRGQGGYTFGSGTRLTVV.

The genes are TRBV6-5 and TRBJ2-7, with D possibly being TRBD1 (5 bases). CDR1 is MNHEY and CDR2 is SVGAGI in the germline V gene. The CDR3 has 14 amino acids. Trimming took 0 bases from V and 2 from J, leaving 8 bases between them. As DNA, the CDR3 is TGTGCCAGCAGTTACTCGGCAGGGACCTACGAGCAGTACTTC. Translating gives CASSYSAGTYEQYF.

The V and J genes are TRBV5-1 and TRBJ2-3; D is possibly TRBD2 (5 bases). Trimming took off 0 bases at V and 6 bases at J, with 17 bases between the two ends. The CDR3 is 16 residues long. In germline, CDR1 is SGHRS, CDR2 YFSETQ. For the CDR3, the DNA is TGCGCCAGCAGCTTGGCCGCCAGGACTGCCGGGGATACGCAGTATTTT. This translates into CASSLAARTAGDTQYF.

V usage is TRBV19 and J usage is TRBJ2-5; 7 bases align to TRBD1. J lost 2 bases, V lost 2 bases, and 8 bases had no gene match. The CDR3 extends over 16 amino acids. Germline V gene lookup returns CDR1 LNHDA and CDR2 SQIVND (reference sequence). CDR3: CASSIQGQTQQETQYF. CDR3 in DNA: TGTGCCAGTAGTATACAGGGACAGACCCAACAAGAGACCCAGTACTTC.

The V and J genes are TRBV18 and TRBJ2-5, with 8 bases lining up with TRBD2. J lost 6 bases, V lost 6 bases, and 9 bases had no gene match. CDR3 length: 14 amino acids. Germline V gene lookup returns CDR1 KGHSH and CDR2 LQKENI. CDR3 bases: TGTGCCAGCTCGACCTACGGGGGGGAGCAGACCCAGTACTTC. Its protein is CASSTYGGEQTQYF. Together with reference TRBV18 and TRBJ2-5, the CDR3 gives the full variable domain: NAGVMQNPRHLVRRRGQEARLRCSPMKGHSHVYWYRQLPEEGLKFMVYLQKENIIDESGMPKERFSAEFPKEGPSILRIQQVVRGDSAAYFCASSTYGGEQTQYFGPGTRLLVL.

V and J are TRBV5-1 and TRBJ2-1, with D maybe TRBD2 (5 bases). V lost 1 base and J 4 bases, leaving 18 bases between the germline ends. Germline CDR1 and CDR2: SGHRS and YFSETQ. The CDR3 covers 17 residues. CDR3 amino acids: CASSLQPGEYGYNEQFF. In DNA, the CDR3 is TGCGCCAGCAGCTTGCAGCCCGGGGAGTATGGGTACAATGAGCAGTTCTTC. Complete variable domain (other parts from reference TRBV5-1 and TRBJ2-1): KAGVTQTPRYLIKTRGQQVTLSCSPISGHRSVSWYQQTPGQGLQFLFEYFSETQRNKGNFPGRFSGRQFSNSRSEMNVSTLELGDSALYLCASSLQPGEYGYNEQFFGPGTRLTVL.

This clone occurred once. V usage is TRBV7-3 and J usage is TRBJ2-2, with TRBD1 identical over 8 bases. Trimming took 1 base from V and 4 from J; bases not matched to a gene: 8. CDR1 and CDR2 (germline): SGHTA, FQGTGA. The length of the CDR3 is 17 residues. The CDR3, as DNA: TGTGCCAGCAGCTTAAACCCGGGACAGGTATCCACCGGGGAGCTGTTTTTT. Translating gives CASSLNPGQVSTGELFF.

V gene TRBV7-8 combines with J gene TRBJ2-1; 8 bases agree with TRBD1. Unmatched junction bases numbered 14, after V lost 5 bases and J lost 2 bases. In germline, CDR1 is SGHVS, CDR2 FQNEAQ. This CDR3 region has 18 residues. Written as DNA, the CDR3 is TGTGCCAGCAGCCAAACTCCAAGACAGGGGAAGGCCTACAATGAGCAGTTCTTC. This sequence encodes CASSQTPRQGKAYNEQFF.

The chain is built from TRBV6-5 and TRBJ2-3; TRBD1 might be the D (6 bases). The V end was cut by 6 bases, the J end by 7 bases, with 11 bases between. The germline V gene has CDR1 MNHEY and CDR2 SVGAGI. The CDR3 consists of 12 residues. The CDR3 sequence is CASSLRGNTQYF. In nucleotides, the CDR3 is TGTGCCAGCAGCCTCAGGGGAAATACGCAGTATTTT.